Shown below are 23 T cell receptor beta chains from a single sample sequenced in a study of cytomegalovirus exposure and HLA in healthy donors. Primers included in the PCR were 60 Vbeta and 13 Jbeta primers. Repertoires were generated with immunoSEQ multiplex PCR, while TCRdb's copy carries only in-frame clones and drops some. The profile covers approximately 140,000 clones, with about four fifths appearing a single time and approximately 4% taken by the ten largest. Sequenced input: PBMCs. Source of these receptors: a woman aged 40 to 50 in good health and CMV-seronegative.

This clone appeared a few times. The genes are TRBV19 and TRBJ1-1; unclear D gene. The CDR3 loop spans 14 amino acids. Germline V gene data show CDR1 as LNHDA and CDR2 as SQIVND (reference sequence). The germline V and J ends were trimmed by 3 bases and 2 bases, with 10 bases remaining between them. CDR3 DNA sequence: TGTGCCAGTAGTATTTCGGTAGCTAACACTGAAGCTTTCTTT. As protein: CASSISVANTEAFF.

This chain connects TRBV5-4 to TRBJ1-4; 12 nucleotides agree with TRBD1. CDR1 is SGHNT, CDR2 YYREEE, per germline (reference sequence). This CDR3 comprises 16 residues. V shed 4 bases, J shed 7 bases, and the junction held 8 bases outside the gene matches. Here the CDR3 reads CASSRDRGRAAEKLFF. DNA of the CDR3: TGTGCCAGCAGCAGGGACAGGGGGCGCGCGGCTGAAAAACTGTTTTTT.

The chain employs TRBV28 and TRBJ1-1, with D maybe TRBD1 (6 bases). V was cut by 6 bases and J by 0 bases, with 17 bases left in between. The CDR3 consists of 16 residues. The V gene's germline CDR1 is MDHEN and CDR2 SYDVKM. CDR3 loop: CASRFPWDKLNTEAFF. The CDR3 DNA follows: TGTGCCAGCAGATTCCCGTGGGACAAATTGAACACTGAAGCTTTCTTT.

V is TRBV5-1 and J is TRBJ2-3; TRBD2 might be the D (6 bases). The V end lost 4 bases, the J end lost 1 base, and 16 bases lay between the germline ends. The CDR3 runs 16 residues. The germline CDR1 and CDR2 sequences are SGHRS and YFSETQ. The CDR3 coding sequence is TGCGCCAGCAGCCCCGCCATGGGCGGGGGCACAGATACGCAGTATTTT. This translates into CASSPAMGGGTDTQYF.

The chain uses TRBV19 and TRBJ1-6, with 9 bases fitting TRBD1. Germline V CDR1 and CDR2: LNHDA, SQIVND (reference sequence). The CDR3 is 16 residues long. Trimming removed 4 bases from V and 10 bases from J; junction bases left unmatched: 11. The CDR3 coding sequence is TGTGCCAGTAGTAGGTCCCGGGACAGGGAGAACTCACCCCTCCACTTT. Translation gives CASSRSRDRENSPLHF.

This clone was found once. The rearrangement joins TRBV5-1 to TRBJ1-2; D possibly corresponds to TRBD1 (5 bases). Germline V gene data show CDR1 as SGHRS and CDR2 as YFSETQ. The CDR3 runs to 13 residues. Trimming removed 0 bases from V and 5 bases from J, with 8 bases in between. CDR3 sequence (DNA): TGCGCCAGCAGCTTGGACGCAGGGTATGGCTACACCTTC. Residues: CASSLDAGYGYTF. The full variable domain, its missing parts supplied by reference TRBV5-1 and TRBJ1-2, is KAGVTQTPRYLIKTRGQQVTLSCSPISGHRSVSWYQQTPGQGLQFLFEYFSETQRNKGNFPGRFSGRQFSNSRSEMNVSTLELGDSALYLCASSLDAGYGYTFGSGTRLTVV.

This CDR3 reads CASSPDRAGHNEQFF. The DNA for the CDR3 is TGTGCCAGCAGTCCGGACAGGGCTGGGCACAATGAGCAGTTCTTC. The chain joins TRBV5-4 to TRBJ2-1, with 8 positions matching TRBD1. Germline V lookup: CDR1 SGHNT, CDR2 YYREEE (reference sequence). This CDR3 contains 15 residues. V was pared by 5 bases and J by 5 bases, with 9 bases of the junction left unmatched.

The J gene is TRBJ2-3, the V gene TRBV27; D may be TRBD2 (5 bases). The V end was cut by 6 bases, the J end by 6 bases, with 19 bases between. This CDR3 spans 15 amino acids. Germline CDR1 reads MNHEY; CDR2 reads SMNVEV (reference sequence). CDR3 sequence reads: CASSPRVTRRDTQYF. CDR3 in DNA: TGTGCCAGCAGCCCGCGGGTCACCCGGCGTGATACGCAGTATTTT.

The V gene is TRBV9, the J gene TRBJ1-2, with D possibly being TRBD1 (6 bases). This CDR3 has 16 amino acids. Germline V gene lookup returns CDR1 SGDLS and CDR2 YYNGEE. Trimming removed 3 bases from V and 6 bases from J, with 21 bases in between. In DNA form, the CDR3 reads TGTGCCAGCAGCGATCACTCCATCCAGGGGACCCATGGCTACACCTTC. Residues: CASSDHSIQGTHGYTF.

Only one count was recorded for this clone. This sequence joins TRBV7-8 and TRBJ2-7; maybe TRBD2 (5 bases). The CDR3 consists of 15 residues. Trimming removed 4 bases from V and 6 bases from J, with 19 bases in between. Germline values: CDR1 SGHVS, CDR2 FQNEAQ. CDR3 residues: CASSSNPGPGFEQYF. For the CDR3, the DNA is TGTGCCAGCAGCTCTAATCCGGGCCCGGGGTTCGAGCAGTACTTC.

This clone was recorded a few times. This chain uses TRBV18 with TRBJ1-4, with D uncertain. Germline loops: CDR1 KGHSH, CDR2 LQKENI. V was clipped by 6 bases and J by 0 bases, with 11 bases between them. The CDR3 runs to 15 residues. The CDR3 loop is CASSYSGATNEKLFF. CDR3 DNA sequence: TGTGCCAGCTCGTACAGCGGTGCAACTAATGAAAAACTGTTTTTT.

This sequence joins TRBV5-1 and TRBJ2-5; D possibly corresponds to TRBD1 (7 bases). Gene TRBJ2-7 matches the end of the DNA better, so the J call may be wrong. This CDR3 region has 14 residues. Germline V gene sequence: CDR1 SGHRS, CDR2 YFSETQ. DNA for the CDR3: TGCGCCAGCAGCCCGTCAGGGGGACTCTACGAGCAGTACTTC. This encodes CASSPSGGLYEQYF.

This chain joins TRBV5-8 and TRBJ1-5; D might be TRBD1 (5 bases). Germline V CDR1 and CDR2: SGHTS, YDEGEE. Trimming removed 2 bases at V and 4 bases at J, with 10 bases between. The CDR3 is 14 residues long. This CDR3 reads CASSLFQGNQPQHF. CDR3 DNA sequence: TGTGCCAGCAGCTTATTTCAGGGAAATCAGCCCCAGCATTTT.

The chain employs TRBV18 and TRBJ2-7; no clear D gene. Germline CDR1 is KGHSH and CDR2 is LQKENI. V lost 3 bases to trimming and J lost 0 bases, with 3 bases between them. This CDR3 has 12 amino acids. CDR3 amino acids: CASSPGSYEQYF. Written as DNA, the CDR3 is TGTGCCAGCTCACCCGGCTCCTACGAGCAGTACTTC. Full variable domain (missing parts from reference TRBV18 and TRBJ2-7): NAGVMQNPRHLVRRRGQEARLRCSPMKGHSHVYWYRQLPEEGLKFMVYLQKENIIDESGMPKERFSAEFPKEGPSILRIQQVVRGDSAAYFCASSPGSYEQYFGPGTRLTVT.

V usage is TRBV4-1 and J usage is TRBJ1-4; TRBD1 is a possible D gene (6 bases). Trimming took off 8 bases at V and 6 bases at J, with 22 bases between the two ends. From germline, CDR1 is MGHRA and CDR2 YSYEKL. The CDR3 covers 16 residues. The CDR3 region is CASSQGWGRGDEKLFF. The CDR3 DNA is TGCGCCAGCTCCCAGGGCTGGGGGAGGGGGGATGAAAAACTGTTTTTT.

The V call is TRBV6-1, the J call TRBJ1-2, with TRBD1 matching 8 bases. Germline lookup yields CDR1 MNHNS and CDR2 SASEGT. Trimming took 9 bases from V and 4 from J; bases not matched to a gene: 4. The CDR3 length is 12 residues. CDR3 coding DNA: TGTGCCAGTCAGGGGGCCCCCTATGGCTACACCTTC. It is translated as CASQGAPYGYTF.

V and J are TRBV4-3 and TRBJ2-1, with 8 bases lining up with TRBD2. Trimming removed 0 bases from V and 4 bases from J; junction bases left unmatched: 8. Germline CDR1 reads LGHNA; CDR2 reads YSLEER. This CDR3 contains 17 residues. CDR3 loop: CASSQDPPAGVYNEQFF. The CDR3 bases are TGCGCCAGCAGCCAAGATCCTCCAGCGGGGGTGTACAATGAGCAGTTCTTC.

The chain combines TRBV7-8 with TRBJ1-2; 10 bases agree with TRBD1. The CDR3 consists of 15 residues. Germline V gene data show CDR1 as SGHVS and CDR2 as FQNEAQ. J gave up 6 bases and V 4 bases, and 8 bases lay outside the gene matches. The CDR3 nucleotides read TGTGCCAGCAGCTCCCCGGACAGGGGGGGCGATGGCTACACCTTC. It yields the protein CASSSPDRGGDGYTF. Supplemented by reference TRBV7-8 and TRBJ1-2, the full variable domain reads GAGVSQSPRYKVAKRGQDVALRCDPISGHVSLFWYQQALGQGPEFLTYFQNEAQLDKSGLPSDRFFAERPEGSVSTLKIQRTQQEDSAVYLCASSSPDRGGDGYTFGSGTRLTVV.

CDR3 sequence: CASSPRYGYTF. Written as DNA, the CDR3 is TGTGCCAGCAGCCCCCGCTATGGCTACACCTTC. This rearrangement joins TRBV6-6 to TRBJ1-2; D unresolved. V lost 6 bases, J lost 4 bases, and 6 bases lay in between. The germline V gene encodes CDR1 MNHNY and CDR2 SVGAGI (reference sequence). The CDR3 runs 11 residues.

V and J are TRBV7-9 and TRBJ2-7, with D perhaps TRBD1 (5 bases). CDR1 SEHNR and CDR2 FQNEAQ come from the germline V gene (reference sequence). The CDR3 consists of 14 residues. V was pared by 1 base and J by 6 bases, with 13 bases between. CDR3 sequence reads: CASSLGGPSREQYF. The CDR3 DNA follows: TGTGCCAGCAGCTTAGGGGGCCCCAGTCGCGAGCAGTACTTC.

J is TRBJ2-7 and V is TRBV7-2; 9 positions agree with TRBD2. The CDR3 is 16 amino acids. The ends lost 7 bases at V and 3 bases at J; junction bases unmatched: 13. Germline CDR1 is SGHTA and CDR2 is FQGNSA. The CDR3 DNA reads as TGTGCCAGCACCCCCCGCGGCCTAGCGGGGAGCTACGAGCAGTACTTC. Translation: CASTPRGLAGSYEQYF.

The chain uses TRBV4-3 and TRBJ2-1; D may be TRBD2 (6 bases). The germline V gene encodes CDR1 LGHNA and CDR2 YSLEER. V was trimmed by 4 bases and J by 7 bases, leaving 17 bases between them. The CDR3 sequence is 15 residues long. The CDR3 sequence: CASSLGGPIGNEQFF. The DNA for the CDR3 is TGCGCCAGCAGCCTTGGAGGGCCTATAGGAAATGAGCAGTTCTTC.

The V gene is TRBV6-1, the J gene TRBJ1-1; 10 bases map to TRBD1. J gave up 0 bases and V 7 bases, and 5 bases lay outside the gene matches. CDR3 length equals 15 residues. The germline gives CDR1 MNHNS, CDR2 SASEGT. CDR3 in DNA: TGTGCCAGCAAGGCGGGACAGGGGCTGAACACTGAAGCTTTCTTT. Translation: CASKAGQGLNTEAFF.